The clone carrying this TCR beta chain was seen a handful of times. The antigen is unknown. Memory CD4+ cells were defined as CD4+CD45RO+CD25-. Study conclusions and caveats: Larger-cohort validation covered only one TCR beta V-J rearrangement. Tumor Tregs overlapped most with tumor, then blood, naive CD4+ cells.

Full-length variable regions came from constant-region reverse primers plus semi-nested Nested Universal Primer A PCR. Each CDR3 protein gets one entry after TCRdb re-called the 5' RACE reads with MiXCR. The profile shows some 62,000 distinct CDR3 sequences, roughly 22% of them singletons. The sequence came from a female donor with breast cancer. The sample taken for sequencing was memory CD4+ T cells sorted from a lymph node. Subset in this sample: memory CD4+ T cells, CD4+CD45RO+CD25-.

Here the CDR3 DNA reads TGCGCCAGCAGCTTCAGACTCAGCTCCTACAATGAGCAGTTCTTC. Translating it yields CASSFRLSSYNEQFF. The chain combines TRBV5-1 with TRBJ2-1; D is undetermined. The germline CDR1 and CDR2 sequences are SGHRS and YFSETQ. The CDR3 sequence is 15 residues long. V lost 2 bases and J lost 0, with 9 bases in between.